A few counts support the clone carrying this TCR beta chain. Its antigen is still unknown. The CDR3 runs 16 residues. CDR1 is SGHRS, CDR2 YFSETQ, per germline. With 3 bases clipped from V and 1 base from J, the junction kept 9 bases outside the gene matches. The sample originates from a study of beta chain features in type 1 diabetes. For the study at large: Patients were similar to healthy donors in age and gender (as well as in cell yields).

Expressed TCRB transcripts got sequenced, as all isolated RNA was reverse transcribed. Repertoires were generated with immunoSEQ multiplex PCR, while TCRdb's copy carries only in-frame clones and drops some. The repertoire holds around 190,000 clones, with around an eighth as singletons. Overall study results and limits: Patients' naive, central memory and Treg TCRB repertoires seemed closer to one another than those of healthy donors. A moderate, significant TCRB CDR3 shortening appeared in type 1 diabetes across four CD4+ subsets.

Sequences were obtained from central memory CD4+ T cells from blood. This receptor was taken from a woman under 30 in good health. The V call is TRBV5-1, the J call TRBJ1-1, with 7 nucleotides matching TRBD1. Here the CDR3 DNA reads TGCGCCAGCAGCTCGCAGGGGGATAAATCGAACACTGAAGCTTTCTTT. As protein: CASSSQGDKSNTEAFF.